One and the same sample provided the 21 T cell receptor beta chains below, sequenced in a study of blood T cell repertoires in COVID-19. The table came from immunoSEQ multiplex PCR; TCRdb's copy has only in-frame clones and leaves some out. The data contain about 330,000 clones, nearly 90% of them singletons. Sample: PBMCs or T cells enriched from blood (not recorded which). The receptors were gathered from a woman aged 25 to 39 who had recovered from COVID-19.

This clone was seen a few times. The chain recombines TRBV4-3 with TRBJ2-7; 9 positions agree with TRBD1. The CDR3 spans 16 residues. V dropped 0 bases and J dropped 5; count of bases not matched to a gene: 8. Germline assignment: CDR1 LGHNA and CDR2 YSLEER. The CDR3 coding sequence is TGCGCCAGCAGCCAAGATCTATGGACAGGGGCGGACGAGCAGTACTTC. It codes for CASSQDLWTGADEQYF.

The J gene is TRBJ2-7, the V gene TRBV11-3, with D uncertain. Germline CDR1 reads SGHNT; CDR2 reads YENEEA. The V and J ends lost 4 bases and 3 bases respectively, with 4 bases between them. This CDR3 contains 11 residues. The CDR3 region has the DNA TGTGCCAGCAGCTCGGGCTACGAGCAGTACTTC. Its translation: CASSSGYEQYF.

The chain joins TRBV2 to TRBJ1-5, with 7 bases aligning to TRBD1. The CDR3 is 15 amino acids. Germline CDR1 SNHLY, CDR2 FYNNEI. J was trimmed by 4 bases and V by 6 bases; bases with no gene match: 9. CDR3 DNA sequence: TGTGCCAGCAGCAGGGACAGCTCGTGGAATCAGCCCCAGCATTTT. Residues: CASSRDSSWNQPQHF.

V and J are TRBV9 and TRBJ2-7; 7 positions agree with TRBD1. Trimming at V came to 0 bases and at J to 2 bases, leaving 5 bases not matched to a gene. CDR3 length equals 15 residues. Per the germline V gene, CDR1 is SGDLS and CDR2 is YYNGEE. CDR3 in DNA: TGTGCCAGCAGCGTAGCTTGGCAGGGGGCCTACGAGCAGTACTTC. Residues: CASSVAWQGAYEQYF.

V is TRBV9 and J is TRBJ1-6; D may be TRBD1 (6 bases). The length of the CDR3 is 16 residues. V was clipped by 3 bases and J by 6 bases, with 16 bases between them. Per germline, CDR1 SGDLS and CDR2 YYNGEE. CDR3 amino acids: CASSGRQASTNSPLHF. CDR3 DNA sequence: TGTGCCAGCAGCGGAAGACAGGCCTCTACTAATTCACCCCTCCACTTT.

CDR3 amino acids: CASSRRGRNYGYTF. DNA of the CDR3: TGTGCCAGTAGTAGGAGGGGGCGCAACTATGGCTACACCTTC. The rearrangement links TRBV19 to TRBJ1-2, with 7 bases matching TRBD1. The CDR3 sequence is 14 residues long. Trimming at V came to 4 bases and at J to 2 bases, leaving 4 bases not matched to a gene. CDR1 is LNHDA, CDR2 SQIVND, per germline (reference sequence).

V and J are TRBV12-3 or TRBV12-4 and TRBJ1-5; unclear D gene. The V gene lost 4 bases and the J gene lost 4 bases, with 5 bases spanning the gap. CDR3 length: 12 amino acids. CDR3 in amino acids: CASSSHNQPQHF. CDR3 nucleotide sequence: TGTGCCAGCAGTTCCCATAATCAGCCCCAGCATTTT.

CDR3 sequence reads: CASSIYRANEKLFF. The CDR3 DNA follows: TGTGCCAGTAGTATCTACAGAGCTAATGAAAAACTGTTTTTT. This sequence joins TRBV19 and TRBJ1-4; D unresolved. The germline V gene encodes CDR1 LNHDA and CDR2 SQIVND (reference sequence). The CDR3 has 14 amino acids. V lost 3 bases and J 3 bases, leaving 8 bases between the germline ends.

The CDR3 is CATSYLAGSSGANVLTF. CDR3 in DNA: TGTGCCACCAGCTACCTAGCGGGGAGCTCTGGGGCCAACGTCCTGACTTTC. The genes are TRBV15 and TRBJ2-6, with 9 bases identical to TRBD2. The V and J ends lost 5 bases and 0 bases, in that order; junction bases with no gene match: 5. The germline V gene has CDR1 LNHNV and CDR2 YYDKDF (reference sequence). The CDR3 length is 17 residues.

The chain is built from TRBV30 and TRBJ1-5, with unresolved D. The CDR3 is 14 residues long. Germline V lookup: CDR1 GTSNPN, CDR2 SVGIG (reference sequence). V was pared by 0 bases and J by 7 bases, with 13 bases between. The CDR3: CAWSVGSADQPQHF. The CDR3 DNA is TGTGCCTGGAGTGTGGGGAGCGCAGACCAGCCCCAGCATTTT.

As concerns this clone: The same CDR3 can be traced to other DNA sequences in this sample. CDR3 sequence: CASSPGYGYTF. The CDR3 nucleotides read TGTGCCAGCAGCCCCGGCTATGGCTACACCTTC. The chain carries TRBV12-3 or TRBV12-4 and TRBJ1-2; D unclear. Trimming cost V 6 bases and J 4 bases, with 6 bases left between them. This CDR3 contains 11 residues.

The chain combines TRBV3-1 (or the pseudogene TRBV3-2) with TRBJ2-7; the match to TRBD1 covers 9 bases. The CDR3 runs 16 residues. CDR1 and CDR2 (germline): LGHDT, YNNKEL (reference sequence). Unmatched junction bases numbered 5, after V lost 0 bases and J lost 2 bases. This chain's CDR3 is CASSQETGGGTYEQYF. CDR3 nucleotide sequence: TGTGCCAGCAGCCAAGAGACAGGGGGAGGAACCTACGAGCAGTACTTC.

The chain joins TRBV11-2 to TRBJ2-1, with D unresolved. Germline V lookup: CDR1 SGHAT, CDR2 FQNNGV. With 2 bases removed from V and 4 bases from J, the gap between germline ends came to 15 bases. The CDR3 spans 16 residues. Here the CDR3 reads CASSLWVVGRYNEQFF. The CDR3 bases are TGTGCCAGCAGCTTATGGGTAGTGGGCAGGTACAATGAGCAGTTCTTC.

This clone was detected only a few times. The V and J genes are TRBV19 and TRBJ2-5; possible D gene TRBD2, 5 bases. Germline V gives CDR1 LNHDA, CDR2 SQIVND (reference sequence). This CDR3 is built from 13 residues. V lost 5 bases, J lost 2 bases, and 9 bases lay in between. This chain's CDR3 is CASSPGRQETQYF. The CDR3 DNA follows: TGTGCCAGTAGTCCGGGAAGGCAAGAGACCCAGTACTTC.

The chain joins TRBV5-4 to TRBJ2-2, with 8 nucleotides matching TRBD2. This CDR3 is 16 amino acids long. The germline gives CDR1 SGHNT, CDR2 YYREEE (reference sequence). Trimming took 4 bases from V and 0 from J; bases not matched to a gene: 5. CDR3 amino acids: CASSRGGTPNTGELFF. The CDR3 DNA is TGTGCCAGCAGCCGGGGGGGGACACCGAACACCGGGGAGCTGTTTTTT. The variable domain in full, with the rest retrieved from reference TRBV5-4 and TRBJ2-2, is ETGVTQSPTHLIKTRGQQVTLRCSSQSGHNTVSWYQQALGQGPQFIFQYYREEENGRGNFPPRFSGLQFPNYSSELNVNALELDDSALYLCASSRGGTPNTGELFFGEGSRLTVL.

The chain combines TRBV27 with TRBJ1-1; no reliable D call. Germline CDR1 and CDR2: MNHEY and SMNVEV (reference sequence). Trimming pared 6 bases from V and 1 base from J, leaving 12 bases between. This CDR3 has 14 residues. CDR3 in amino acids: CASSLAIPNTEAFF. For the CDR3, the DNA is TGTGCCAGCAGCCTCGCGATTCCGAACACTGAAGCTTTCTTT.

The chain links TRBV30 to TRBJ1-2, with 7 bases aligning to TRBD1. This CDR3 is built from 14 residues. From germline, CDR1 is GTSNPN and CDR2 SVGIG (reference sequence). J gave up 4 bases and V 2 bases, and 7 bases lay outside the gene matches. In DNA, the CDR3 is TGTGCCTGGAGTTCCGACAGGGATGCCTATGGCTACACCTTC. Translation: CAWSSDRDAYGYTF.

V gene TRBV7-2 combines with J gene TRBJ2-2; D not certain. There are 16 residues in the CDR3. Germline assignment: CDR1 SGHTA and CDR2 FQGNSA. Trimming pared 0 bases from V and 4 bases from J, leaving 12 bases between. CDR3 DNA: TGTGCCAGCAGCTTAGCGAGACTTGGTGGCACCGGGGAGCTGTTTTTT. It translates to CASSLARLGGTGELFF.

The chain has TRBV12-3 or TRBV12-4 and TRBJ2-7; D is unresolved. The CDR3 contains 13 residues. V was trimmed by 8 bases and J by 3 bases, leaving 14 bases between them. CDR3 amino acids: CASSTSTYYEQYF. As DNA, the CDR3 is TGTGCCAGCTCCACCTCCACCTACTACGAGCAGTACTTC.

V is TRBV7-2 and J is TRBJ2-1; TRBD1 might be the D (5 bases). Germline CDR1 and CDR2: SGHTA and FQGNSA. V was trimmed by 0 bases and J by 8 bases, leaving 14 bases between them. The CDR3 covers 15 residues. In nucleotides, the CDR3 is TGTGCCAGCAGCTTAGCAGGGGTTCCCTTAGATGAGCAGTTCTTC. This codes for CASSLAGVPLDEQFF.

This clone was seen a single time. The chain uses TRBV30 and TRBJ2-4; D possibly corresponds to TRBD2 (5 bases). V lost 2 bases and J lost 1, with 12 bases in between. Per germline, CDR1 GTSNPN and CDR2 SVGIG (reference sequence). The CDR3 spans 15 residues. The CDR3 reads CAWSPTRGAKNIQYF. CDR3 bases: TGTGCCTGGAGTCCAACGAGAGGGGCCAAAAACATTCAGTACTTC.